The source of this T cell receptor beta chain is a study of blood T cells in healthy people across ages (dated by TCRdb to about 2015). With regard to the full study: Template switching captured roughly one uniquely barcoded TCR beta cDNA molecule per two T cells in model experiments. To track age-related changes in TCR beta repertoire diversity, the study relied on deep sequencing normalized with unique cDNA molecular identifiers. The donors were split into four age groups: young (average around 16 years), middle-aged (39), aged (approximately 60) and long-lived (over 80). To avoid experimental bias, donors of different ages were distributed randomly across sequencing lanes. Two additional independent replicas of 1 million unique cDNA reads from the same blood draw were analyzed for two donors (one aged 18 to 30 and one aged 80 or older). General study outcomes and caveats: The long-lived group showed more naive CD4+ T cells, fewer expanded clones and increased TCR diversity than the aged group, suggesting age selection. Estimates of total diversity from one million sequenced T cells were regarded as lower bounds and underestimates. There was a strong correlation between observed TCR beta diversity and the percentage of naive T cells measured by flow cytometry. Because the CMV infection status of the donors was unknown, age-related changes in expanded clonotypes may potentially have been confounded. Observed TCR beta diversity per million T cells fell roughly linearly with age, and a significant reduction was already apparent by age around 40. Bulk unsorted PBMC profiling prevented conclusive comparison of naive and antigen-experienced compartments.

The library was obtained by 5' RACE. Instrument on record: Illumina HiSeq 2500. The second PCR ran for roughly 7 to 12 cycles and used a J-beta primer mix along with a sample-barcoded 5' primer. A template-switch 5' adaptor carrying 12 random nucleotides introduced a unique molecular identifier onto each TCR beta cDNA molecule. Each sample yielded at least 3 million CDR3-containing paired-end reads. First-strand cDNA synthesis was performed from all RNA using the Mint cDNA synthesis kit, with priming by a TRBC-specific oligonucleotide. Following uracil-DNA glycosylase treatment, all cDNA underwent a first 18-cycle PCR with the universal primers M1SS and BC2_uni_R. Turning to the authors' computational methods: Normalization of each sample was performed by random selection of 1 million high-quality reads, each carrying a distinct molecular identifier. Instead of being binned into consensus sequences, reads with shared molecular identifiers were discarded. MiTCR, run with a Q25 quality threshold and the strictest error-elimination algorithm, handled CDR3 identification, clonotype clustering and error correction. A nonparametric unseen species model with Euler transformation was used to estimate a lower bound on total TCR beta diversity. In-frame beta chains were kept once TCRdb had trimmed the public reads at Q25 with fastp and called clones with MiXCR. Entries that share a CDR3 protein sequence are merged under the most common genes and DNA. It is TCRdb's table, rather than the study itself, that gives the V and J calls and clone size. For this sample there are roughly 1,500,000 distinct CDR3 sequences; 30% to 40% appear just once. The ten largest account for 10% to 12% of the sample.

Comments on this clonotype: No antigen is known for it. No base quality values were provided; no much bigger clone lies one nucleotide off.

Donors were about 36 systemically healthy Caucasian individuals from Russia aged 6 to 90 years. Around 10 milliliters of peripheral blood were collected from each donor into EDTA-treated Vacutainer tubes. Ficoll-Paque density-gradient centrifugation was used to isolate PBMCs, with at least 6.5 million per sample. Total RNA was extracted from PBMCs with Trizol reagent, with at least 5.5 micrograms obtained per sample. The percentages of naive CD45RAhigh/CD27high T cells were determined by flow cytometry on a PBMC aliquot from every donor. Counted from cysteine to phenylalanine, this CDR3 has 15 amino acids. The read is trimmed to its CDR3 DNA, 45 bases read in frame from base 1.

Sequenced: blood. Recombination joined TRBV12-3 or TRBV12-4 with TRBJ2-5; 7 bases in the middle match TRBD2. Matching the DNA end better, TRBJ2-7 makes the J call doubtful. The clonotype comes from a woman in her twenties or thirties in good health. This receptor has the CDR3 CASSLAGGRGSEQYF. The nucleotide sequence reads TGTGCCAGCAGTTTAGCGGGAGGGCGGGGGAGCGAGCAGTACTTC.